These 2 T cell receptor beta chains share one sample of origin, sequenced in a study of response to subunit inactivated influenza vaccine. TCRdb called the RT-PCR reads again in MiXCR, with one record for every CDR3 protein. The sample consists of some 500,000 distinct CDR3 sequences, 16% of them appearing once. The starting material was CD4+ T cells sorted from PBMCs, obtained around 25 months after vaccination. Source of these receptors: a man in his fifties or sixties who received an inactivated influenza vaccine.

This chain connects TRBV20-1 to TRBJ2-3, with TRBD1 as a possible D gene (6 bases). Trimming left V 7 bases short and J 2 bases short, with 10 bases between. Germline V lookup: CDR1 DFQATT, CDR2 SNEGSKA (reference sequence). This CDR3 is 12 amino acids long. CDR3 sequence: CSEQGYTDTQYF. The CDR3 DNA follows: TGCAGTGAGCAGGGGTACACAGATACGCAGTATTTT.

This chain connects TRBV7-2 to TRBJ1-2; D not certain. The CDR3 loop spans 15 amino acids. Trimming removed 1 base at V and 4 bases at J, with 13 bases between. Germline CDR1 reads SGHTA; CDR2 reads FQGNSA. The CDR3 region is CASSLDPRGSYGYTF. In nucleotides, the CDR3 is TGTGCCAGCAGCTTAGATCCCCGGGGAAGCTATGGCTACACCTTC. The full variable domain, its missing parts supplied by reference TRBV7-2 and TRBJ1-2, is GAGVSQSPSNKVTEKGKDVELRCDPISGHTALYWYRQSLGQGLEFLIYFQGNSAPDKSGLPSDRFSAERTGGSVSTLTIQRTQQEDSAVYLCASSLDPRGSYGYTFGSGTRLTVV.